This paragraph covers one T cell receptor (beta chain) sequence. This sample is part of a study of blood T cell repertoires in COVID-19. As for the study in general: T cells, B-cell-depleted T cells, or PBMCs supplied cDNA or gDNA.

The repertoire was sequenced with immunoSEQ multiplex PCR; TCRdb's copy has only in-frame clones and lacks some. This sample has about 120,000 clones, with roughly 85% found just once. Per the germline V gene, CDR1 is SQVTM and CDR2 is ANQGSEA. The CDR3 runs to 12 residues. V lost 7 bases, J lost 2 bases, and 12 bases lay in between. Input material: peripheral blood. The clonotype comes from a man aged 40-55 years with acute or convalescent COVID-19. The V gene is TRBV29-1, the J gene TRBJ2-7, with a possible D match to TRBD2 (6 bases). The DNA for the CDR3 is TGCAGCGCCGGAGGGGAACCCTACGAGCAGTACTTC. It translates to CSAGGEPYEQYF.